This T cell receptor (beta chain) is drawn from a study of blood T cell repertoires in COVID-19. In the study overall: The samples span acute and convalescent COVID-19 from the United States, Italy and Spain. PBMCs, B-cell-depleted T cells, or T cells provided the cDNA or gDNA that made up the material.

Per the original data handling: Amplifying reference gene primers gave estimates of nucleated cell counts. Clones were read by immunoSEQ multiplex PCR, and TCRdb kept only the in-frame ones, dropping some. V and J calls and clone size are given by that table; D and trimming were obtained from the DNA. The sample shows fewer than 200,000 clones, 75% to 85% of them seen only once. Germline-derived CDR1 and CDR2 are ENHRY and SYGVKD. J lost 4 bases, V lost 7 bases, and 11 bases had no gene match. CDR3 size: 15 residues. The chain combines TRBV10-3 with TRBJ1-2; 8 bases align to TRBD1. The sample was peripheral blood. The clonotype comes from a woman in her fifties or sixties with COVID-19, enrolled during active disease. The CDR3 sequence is CAITKDRVASYGYTF. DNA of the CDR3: TGTGCCATCACCAAGGACAGGGTGGCCTCCTATGGCTACACCTTC.